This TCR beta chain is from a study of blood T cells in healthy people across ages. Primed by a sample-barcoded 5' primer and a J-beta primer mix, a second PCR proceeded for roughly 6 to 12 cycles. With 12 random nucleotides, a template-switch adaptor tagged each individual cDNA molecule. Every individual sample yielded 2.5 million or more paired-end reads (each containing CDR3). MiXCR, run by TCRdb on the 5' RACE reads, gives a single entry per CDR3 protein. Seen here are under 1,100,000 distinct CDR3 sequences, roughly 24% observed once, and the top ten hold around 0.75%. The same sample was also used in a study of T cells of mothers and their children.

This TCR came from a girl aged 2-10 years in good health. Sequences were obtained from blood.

The CDR3 protein is CASSPYLAGVGSAKNIQYF. The DNA of the CDR3 is TGTGCCAGCTCACCCTATCTAGCGGGAGTCGGCTCGGCCAAAAACATTCAGTACTTC. The rearrangement links TRBV18 to TRBJ2-4; 10 positions match TRBD2. The CDR3 contains 19 residues. The ends lost 3 bases at V and 1 base at J; junction bases unmatched: 12. Germline V CDR1 and CDR2: KGHSH, LQKENI. Filled out from reference TRBV18 and TRBJ2-4, the complete variable domain reads NAGVMQNPRHLVRRRGQEARLRCSPMKGHSHVYWYRQLPEEGLKFMVYLQKENIIDESGMPKERFSAEFPKEGPSILRIQQVVRGDSAAYFCASSPYLAGVGSAKNIQYFGAGTRLSVL.